This T cell receptor beta chain was documented in a study of early T cells in non-severe SARS-CoV-2 infection. V was pared by 6 bases and J by 7 bases, with 7 bases of the junction left unmatched. Germline V gene lookup returns CDR1 SGHTA and CDR2 FQGTGA. CDR3 length: 14 residues. This clonotype was found many times. Attachment of unique molecular identifiers was made to individual cDNA molecules. MiXCR was run by TCRdb on the 5' RACE reads, yielding one entry per CDR3 protein. The table has some 66,000 distinct CDR3 sequences, approximately 9.1% seen once; the top ten hold 3% to 3.5%. The J gene is TRBJ2-5, the V gene TRBV7-3; 11 bases line up with TRBD1. The material sequenced was whole blood. The clonotype was recovered from an adult who was a healthcare worker with PCR-confirmed SARS-CoV-2 infection or an uninfected control (not recorded which). CDR3 nucleotides: TGTGCCAGCAGTTCGGGACAGGGGGTAACGACCCAGTACTTC. As protein: CASSSGQGVTTQYF. Variable domain in full (rest from reference TRBV7-3 and TRBJ2-5): GAGVSQTPSNKVTEKGKYVELRCDPISGHTALYWYRQSLGQGPEFLIYFQGTGAADDSGLPNDRFFAVRPEGSVSTLKIQRTERGDSAVYLCASSSGQGVTTQYFGPGTRLLVL.